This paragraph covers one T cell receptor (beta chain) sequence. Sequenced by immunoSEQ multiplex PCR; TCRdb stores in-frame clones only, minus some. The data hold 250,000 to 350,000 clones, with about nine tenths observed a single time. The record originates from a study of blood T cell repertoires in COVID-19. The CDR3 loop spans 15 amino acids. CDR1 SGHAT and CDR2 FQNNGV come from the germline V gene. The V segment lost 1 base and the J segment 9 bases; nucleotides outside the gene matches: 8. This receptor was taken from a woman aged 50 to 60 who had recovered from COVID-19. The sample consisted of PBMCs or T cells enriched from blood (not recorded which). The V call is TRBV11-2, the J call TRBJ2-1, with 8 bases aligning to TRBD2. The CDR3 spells CASSLVGGRLGEQFF. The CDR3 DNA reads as TGTGCCAGCAGCTTAGTCGGCGGGAGGCTCGGTGAGCAGTTCTTC.